This T cell receptor (beta chain) was documented in a study of T cell responses to AZD1222 COVID-19 vaccine. Findings of the study overall: Possibly, clonal diversity was underestimated; donors were largely white British and included more females. Within unmutated variant regions lay the reported targets of nearly half of spike-specific TCRs. The study found Spike-specific TCR breadth and depth rose after two AZD1222 doses.

Comment on this clone: Its antigen is still unknown.

The V end was cut by 7 bases, the J end by 0 bases, with 15 bases between. The germline V gene has CDR1 LNHDA and CDR2 SQIVND (reference sequence). This CDR3 comprises 15 residues. Sequencing used immunoSEQ multiplex PCR; TCRdb keeps in-frame clones, though not all of them. The sample includes 70,000 or so clones, approximately 87% of them seen just once. Investigators merged groups given second doses at roughly 4 or roughly 12 weeks. The receptor comes from an adult who received the AZD1222 COVID-19 vaccine. The V and J genes are TRBV19 and TRBJ1-2, with D maybe TRBD1 (5 bases). Sequencing was performed on peripheral blood, taken 28 days after the second AZD1222 dose. CDR3 DNA sequence: TGTGCCAGTAATTTAGGTGGGACCTCTAACTATGGCTACACCTTC. This sequence encodes CASNLGGTSNYGYTF. The full variable domain, with the rest looked up from reference TRBV19 and TRBJ1-2, is DGGITQSPKYLFRKEGQNVTLSCEQNLNHDAMYWYRQDPGQGLRLIYYSQIVNDFQKGDIAEGYSVSREKKESFPLTVTSAQKNPTAFYLCASNLGGTSNYGYTFGSGTRLTVV.